The rows below give T cell receptor beta chains drawn from one sample of a study of cytomegalovirus exposure and HLA in healthy donors. Assay: immunoSEQ multiplex PCR; the TCRdb copy retains only in-frame clones and omits some. This table has about 94,000 clones, about 80% appearing once. The sample taken for sequencing was PBMCs. The receptor set was obtained from a man between 35 and 55 years old in good health and CMV-seropositive. Both conserved end residues are part of each CDR3. A D gene is named only where the DNA matches it firmly. Size tells how often a clone was seen (once, few, many) or the class of an expanded clone, and some rows leave it out.

clone_size	v_call	j_call	d_call	cdr3_nt	cdr3_aa
.	TRBV21-1	TRBJ2-7	.	TGTGCCAGCAGCCCTCGGACTAGCGGGAGGAAGGGCCCCTCCTACGAGCAGTACTTC	CASSPRTSGRKGPSYEQYF
.	TRBV5-1	TRBJ2-5	TRBD1	TGCGCCAGCAGCCCACAGGGGGCTCAGGAGACCCAGTACTTC	CASSPQGAQETQYF
few	TRBV7-9	TRBJ1-3	.	TGTGCCAGCAGCTTAGACGCAGGGTTTGAATCTGGAAACACCATATATTTT	CASSLDAGFESGNTIYF
.	TRBV9	TRBJ2-2	.	TGTGCCAGCAGCGCGGTGAGCAACACCGGGGAGCTGTTTTTT	CASSAVSNTGELFF
.	TRBV7-8	TRBJ1-1	TRBD1	TGTGCCAGCAGCCGTACAGGGGCAAACACTGAAGCTTTCTTT	CASSRTGANTEAFF
.	TRBV2	TRBJ1-3	.	TGTGCCAGCAACCCACAGCCTCTCTCTGGAAACACCATATATTTT	CASNPQPLSGNTIYF
.	TRBV9	TRBJ1-6	.	TGTGCCAGCAGCGTAGGCCCTGAGTCACCCCTCCACTTT	CASSVGPESPLHF
.	TRBV7-9	TRBJ2-1	TRBD2	TGTGCCAGCAGCCACGCGGGGGGGAGCTCCTACAATGAGCAGTTCTTC	CASSHAGGSSYNEQFF
.	TRBV4-3	TRBJ2-7	TRBD1	TGCGCCAGCAGCCAAGGCTTGGGACAGGGGGCCTACGAGCAGTACTTC	CASSQGLGQGAYEQYF
.	TRBV11-2	TRBJ2-7	.	TGTGCCAGCAGCCCACAGACAGTCTCCTACGAGCAGTACTTC	CASSPQTVSYEQYF
.	TRBV15	TRBJ1-2	.	TGTGCCACCAGTACCCCCGGGGGTCCCTATGGCTACACCTTC	CATSTPGGPYGYTF
.	TRBV4-1	TRBJ2-1	.	TGCGCCAGCAGACCCACGGGGGGCCGTTCCTACAATGAGCAGTTCTTC	CASRPTGGRSYNEQFF
few	TRBV27	TRBJ1-2	.	TGTGCCAGCAGCCCCCTAGGCAAGGGTTTTCGACAGGTCCCCTATGGCTACACCTTC	CASSPLGKGFRQVPYGYTF
few	TRBV4-1	TRBJ2-5	.	TGCGCCAGCAGCCAAGTTGGTCGGGGGGCCTGGGAGACCCAGTACTTC	CASSQVGRGAWETQYF
.	TRBV19	TRBJ1-2	.	TGTGCCAGTAGCCCAGAAGGGGATGGCTACACCTTC	CASSPEGDGYTF
.	TRBV11-2	TRBJ1-3	.	TGTGCCAGCAGCCCACGTGGGGAGGCGCGAGGAAACACCATATATTTT	CASSPRGEARGNTIYF
.	TRBV5-1	TRBJ2-5	TRBD1	TGCGCCAGCAGATTGGGACAGCCGCAAGAGACCCAGTACTTC	CASRLGQPQETQYF
.	TRBV19	TRBJ2-3	TRBD2	TGTGCCAGTAGTATTTATCGAGGACTAGCGGGGGGGACAGATACGCAGTATTTT	CASSIYRGLAGGTDTQYF
.	TRBV7-2	TRBJ2-6	TRBD1	TGTGCCAGCAGCTTGACAGGGGGCTCTGGGGCCAACGTCCTGACTTTC	CASSLTGGSGANVLTF
.	TRBV7-9	TRBJ1-3	.	TGTGCCAGCAGCCTCCTACGGGGGGCCTCTGGAAACACCATATATTTT	CASSLLRGASGNTIYF
.	TRBV7-2	TRBJ1-3	.	TGTGCCAGCAGCTTAGTTACAGGGAAGGTGTCAGGAAACACCATATATTTT	CASSLVTGKVSGNTIYF
.	TRBV5-1	TRBJ2-3	.	TGCGCCAGCAGCTTGGCCTCAAGGGGAGGATCCGATACGCAGTATTTT	CASSLASRGGSDTQYF
.	TRBV5-6	TRBJ2-2	TRBD1	TGTGCCAGCAGCTTTGGACAGGGCACCGGGGAGCTGTTTTTT	CASSFGQGTGELFF
.	TRBV2	TRBJ2-7	TRBD1	TGTGCCAGCAGTGGGGACAGCGAGCAGTACTTC	CASSGDSEQYF
.	TRBV2	TRBJ1-2	.	TGTGCCAGCAGTGAAGCGATAACAGGGAATTATGGCTACACCTTC	CASSEAITGNYGYTF
.	TRBV19	TRBJ1-2	TRBD1	TGTGCCAGTAGTCCGGACAGGGATCTACATGGCTACACCTTC	CASSPDRDLHGYTF
few	TRBV12-5	TRBJ2-3	TRBD2	TGTGCTAGTGGTTTGGTACTAGGCGGGAGGCCCTATACGCAGTATTTT	CASGLVLGGRPYTQYF
.	TRBV9	TRBJ2-5	.	TGTGCCAGCAGCGTAGCGGGGACAAAGCAAGAGACCCAGTACTTC	CASSVAGTKQETQYF
few	TRBV7-9	TRBJ2-7	TRBD1	TGTGCCAGCAGCGGCTGGGACAGGGGGGTCTCCTACGAGCAGTACTTC	CASSGWDRGVSYEQYF
.	TRBV27	TRBJ2-4	.	TGTGCCAGCAGAACGGGGGGCGGCATTCAGTACTTC	CASRTGGGIQYF
.	TRBV6-1	TRBJ2-1	TRBD2	TGTGCCAGCAGTTTTAGCGGGGGGGCTTTGTATGAGCAGTTCTTC	CASSFSGGALYEQFF
.	TRBV15	TRBJ2-3	TRBD2	TGTGCCACCAGCAGAGGAAACGGGAGGGGGGGAGATACGCAGTATTTT	CATSRGNGRGGDTQYF
.	TRBV18	TRBJ2-1	TRBD2	TGTGCCAGCTCACTAACCCGGACTAGGTCCTACAATGAGCAGTTCTTC	CASSLTRTRSYNEQFF
.	TRBV7-2	TRBJ2-2	.	TGTGCCAGCAGAGGAACGGGGAGGCGCCTAGAGCTGTTTTTT	CASRGTGRRLELFF
.	TRBV7-8	TRBJ1-3	TRBD1	TGTGCCAGCAGGCCGACAGGGGCTGGAAACACCATATATTTT	CASRPTGAGNTIYF
.	TRBV6-5	TRBJ2-7	TRBD1	TGTGCCAGCAGTCTCTCTCCGGGACAGGGATACGAGCAGTACTTC	CASSLSPGQGYEQYF
.	TRBV5-1	TRBJ2-3	TRBD2	TGCGCCAGCAGCTTGATGCTAGCGGGGGGGCCGAGGCCAGATACGCAGTATTTT	CASSLMLAGGPRPDTQYF
.	TRBV6-7	TRBJ2-2	TRBD2	TGTGCCAGCAGTTACTCTAGCGGGGCCAACACCGGGGAGCTGTTTTTT	CASSYSSGANTGELFF
.	TRBV5-1	TRBJ2-1	TRBD2	TGCGCCAGCAGCTTGGGGGCTAGCGGGAGCCTAGGGAATGAGCAGTTCTTC	CASSLGASGSLGNEQFF
.	TRBV2	TRBJ2-7	TRBD1	TGTGCCAGCAGTGGCGGGACAGGGCACGAGCAGTACTTC	CASSGGTGHEQYF
.	TRBV4-3	TRBJ2-1	.	TGCGCCAGCAGCCAAGCGGGAAATAAAAATGAGCAGTTCTTC	CASSQAGNKNEQFF
once	TRBV5-1	TRBJ1-1	TRBD1	TGCGCCAGCAGGGGACAGGAGAACACTGAAGCTTTCTTT	CASRGQENTEAFF
.	TRBV6-5	TRBJ2-1	TRBD2	TGTGCCAGCAGCTCGGGACTAGCGGGCTACAATGAGCAGTTCTTC	CASSSGLAGYNEQFF
few	TRBV20-1	TRBJ1-1	.	TGCAGCGAGTCGAGGAACACTGAAGCTTTCTTT	CSESRNTEAFF
.	TRBV10-2	TRBJ2-2	TRBD2	TGCGCCAGCAGTGGTCGCGGGGGGCTCAAGGGCGGGGAGCTGTTTTTT	CASSGRGGLKGGELFF
.	TRBV18	TRBJ2-5	TRBD2	TGTGCCAGCTCACAGACTAGCGGGGAAGAGACCCAGTACTTC	CASSQTSGEETQYF
.	TRBV9	TRBJ2-7	.	TGTGCCAGCAGCGTAAGGGGAGGCTACGAGCAGTACTTC	CASSVRGGYEQYF
few	TRBV27	TRBJ1-2	.	TGTGCCAGCAGTGAAGTTCGGGGTTTTGGCTATGGCTACACCTTC	CASSEVRGFGYGYTF
.	TRBV6-1	TRBJ1-1	.	TGTGCCAGCAGTCCCCCCGTCGGGGGTCACACTGAAGCTTTCTTT	CASSPPVGGHTEAFF
few	TRBV7-2	TRBJ1-5	TRBD1	TGTGCCAGCAGCAGGGGACAGGGTAGTAATCAGCCCCAGCATTTT	CASSRGQGSNQPQHF
.	TRBV4-1	TRBJ2-1	.	TGCGCCAGCAGCCAAAATTCTAAAAGCTCCTACAATGAGCAGTTCTTC	CASSQNSKSSYNEQFF
.	TRBV7-9	TRBJ2-3	.	TGTGCCAGCAGCTTAGGTATCAACAGGGCAAGGGGAGAGGATACGCAGTATTTT	CASSLGINRARGEDTQYF
few	TRBV25-1	TRBJ2-7	TRBD1	TGTGCCAGCAGTGATCTAAGGACAGGGACCTACGAGCAGTACTTC	CASSDLRTGTYEQYF
few	TRBV7-8	TRBJ2-7	.	TGTGCCAGCAAGCACAGGCAGGCATACGAGCAGTACTTC	CASKHRQAYEQYF
.	TRBV6-1	TRBJ1-1	.	TGTGCCAGCAGAGCAGGAAATGAAGCTTTCTTT	CASRAGNEAFF
.	TRBV5-1	TRBJ2-1	.	TGCGCCAGCAGGATGTCCCCGGGGTACAATGAGCAGTTCTTC	CASRMSPGYNEQFF
.	TRBV9	TRBJ2-7	TRBD1	TGTGCCAGCAGCGTAGGGAGGGGGGACAGGGGCGTCTACGAGCAGTACTTC	CASSVGRGDRGVYEQYF
.	TRBV2	TRBJ1-2	.	TGTGCCAGCAGTGGGACAGAGGGGTATGGCTACACCTTC	CASSGTEGYGYTF
.	TRBV9	TRBJ2-3	.	TGTGCCAGCAGCGTAGACCCCATCGAGAGCACAGATACGCAGTATTTT	CASSVDPIESTDTQYF
.	TRBV10-3	TRBJ1-1	.	TGTGCCACCGGGGGGGCAGCCCCTGAAGCTTTCTTT	CATGGAAPEAFF